This TCR beta chain emerged from a study of regulatory T cells in long-lasting Graves disease. The CDR3 is made up of 14 amino acids. V was clipped by 4 bases and J by 5 bases, with 15 bases between them. Germline CDR1 is SGHKS and CDR2 is YYEKEE (reference sequence). For TCR beta, libraries came from iRepertoire HTBI primers and Arm-PCR of CDR3 regions. TCRdb fed the multiplex PCR reads into MiXCR, producing one record per CDR3 protein. The profile covers about 620,000 distinct CDR3 sequences, with 15% to 20% appearing a single time and around 18% taken by the ten largest. This clonotype turned up a few times. Noted time point: newly diagnosed GD, antithyroid drugs for less than 3 months. Extracted PBMC RNA gave rise to the TCR library. This sample was also put to use in a study of T cells in Graves' hyperthyroidism and ophthalmopathy. This second study notes: Among clonotypes expanded in thyroid above 0.001, most were also found in blood.

The sample consisted of peripheral blood mononuclear cells (PBMCs), taken at new diagnosis, from a patient treated with antithyroid drugs. This TCR was sampled from a woman aged 25 to 39 with Graves disease. This rearrangement joins TRBV5-5 to TRBJ2-5; D is uncertain. The CDR3 region has the DNA TGTGCCAGCAGCCCGCAGGTGGTCGTGGAGACCCAGTACTTC. Residues: CASSPQVVVETQYF.